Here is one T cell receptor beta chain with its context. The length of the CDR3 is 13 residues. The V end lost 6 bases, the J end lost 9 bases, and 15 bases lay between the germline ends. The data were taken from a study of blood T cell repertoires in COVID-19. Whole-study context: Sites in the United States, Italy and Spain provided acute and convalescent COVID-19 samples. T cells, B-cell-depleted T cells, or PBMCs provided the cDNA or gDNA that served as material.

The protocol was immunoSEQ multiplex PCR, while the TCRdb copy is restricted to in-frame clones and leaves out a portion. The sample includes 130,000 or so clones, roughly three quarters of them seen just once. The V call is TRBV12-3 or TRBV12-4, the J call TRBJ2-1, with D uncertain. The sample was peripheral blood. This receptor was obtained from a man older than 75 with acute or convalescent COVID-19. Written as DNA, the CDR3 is TGTGCCAGCAGACCGGCGGCCACGAGTGAGCAGTTCTTC. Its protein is CASRPAATSEQFF.